The 20 T cell receptor beta chains reported below all come from one sample, sequenced in a study of T-cell reconstitution after alpha-beta-depleted transplantation in children. TCRbeta library construction was performed incorporating unique molecular identifiers. In TCRdb, the PCR reads were re-called with MiXCR into one record per CDR3 protein. Of about 200,000 distinct CDR3 sequences in the sample, approximately 6.9% were seen once. The specimen comprised PBMCs, sampled before TCRalphabeta/CD19-depleted stem cell transplant. The receptor source for this set is a boy aged 2 to 9 with acute lymphoblastic leukemia, due to receive a stem cell transplant.

This clonotype was recorded a few times. The V gene is TRBV28, the J gene TRBJ2-7; D is undetermined. V lost 2 bases, J lost 3 bases, and 20 bases lay in between. CDR3 length: 17 amino acids. Germline CDR1 reads MDHEN; CDR2 reads SYDVKM. This CDR3 reads CASSLLTAVGYYYEQYF. The CDR3 DNA is TGTGCCAGCAGTTTACTTACCGCGGTCGGATATTACTACGAGCAGTACTTC. Full variable domain (rest looked up from reference TRBV28 and TRBJ2-7): DVKVTQSSRYLVKRTGEKVFLECVQDMDHENMFWYRQDPGLGLRLIYFSYDVKMKEKGDIPEGYSVSREKKERFSLILESASTNQTSMYLCASSLLTAVGYYYEQYFGPGTRLTVT.

The J gene is TRBJ2-1, the V gene TRBV27; 9 nucleotides match TRBD1. J gave up 3 bases and V 1 base, and 4 bases lay outside the gene matches. Germline CDR1 is MNHEY and CDR2 is SMNVEV (reference sequence). The CDR3 has 16 residues. The CDR3 region has the DNA TGTGCCAGCAGTTTATTGGGACAGGGATACTACAATGAGCAGTTCTTC. Protein: CASSLLGQGYYNEQFF.

This rearrangement joins TRBV11-2 to TRBJ2-7; D gene ambiguous. CDR3 length: 14 residues. In germline, CDR1 is SGHAT, CDR2 FQNNGV. Trimming removed 1 base from V and 0 bases from J, with 7 bases in between. CDR3 sequence (DNA): TGTGCCAGCAGCTTAGGAGCACTCTCCTACGAGCAGTACTTC. This codes for CASSLGALSYEQYF.

A few counts support this clonotype. The rearrangement uses TRBV20-1 and TRBJ2-7; 9 nucleotides match TRBD2. This CDR3 spans 15 amino acids. V shed 0 bases, J shed 4 bases, and the junction held 7 bases outside the gene matches. The germline V gene encodes CDR1 DFQATT and CDR2 SNEGSKA (reference sequence). Here the CDR3 DNA reads TGCAGTGCTAGAGATCGACGCGGGAGGGGATACGAGCAGTACTTC. Protein sequence: CSARDRRGRGYEQYF.

This clonotype was seen repeatedly, ten times or more. The V gene is TRBV5-4, the J gene TRBJ2-7; D perhaps matches TRBD2 (6 bases). This CDR3 has 15 amino acids. CDR1 and CDR2 (germline): SGHNT, YYREEE (reference sequence). V lost 0 bases to trimming and J lost 4 bases, with 14 bases between them. CDR3 sequence: CASSLVPGTYYEQYF. The CDR3 DNA follows: TGTGCCAGCAGCTTGGTCCCAGGGACTTATTACGAGCAGTACTTC.

This clonotype has ten or more counts. V usage is TRBV20-1 and J usage is TRBJ2-7, with D perhaps TRBD1 (6 bases). With 0 bases removed from V and 4 bases from J, the gap between germline ends came to 19 bases. There are 16 residues in the CDR3. In germline, CDR1 is DFQATT, CDR2 SNEGSKA (reference sequence). In DNA, the CDR3 is TGCAGTGCTAGAGATCTCAAGGGACAAGTTCTATACGAGCAGTACTTC. Translated, it gives CSARDLKGQVLYEQYF.

In its sample, this clonotype was seen many times. The chain employs TRBV6-5 and TRBJ2-2, with D possibly called TRBD1 or TRBD2 (6 bases each). This CDR3 contains 15 residues. From germline, CDR1 is MNHEY and CDR2 SVGAGI. V lost 2 bases and J lost 6, with 13 bases in between. Here the CDR3 DNA reads TGTGCCAGCAGTTACGGCGGGACATTTGCCGGGGAGCTGTTTTTT. Its protein is CASSYGGTFAGELFF.

In its sample, this clonotype was seen many times. The rearrangement joins TRBV5-1 to TRBJ1-1; TRBD1 aligns across 8 bases. The CDR3 is made up of 15 amino acids. The germline gives CDR1 SGHRS, CDR2 YFSETQ. Trimming removed 0 bases from V and 1 base from J; junction bases left unmatched: 2. CDR3 sequence reads: CASSLATGGNTEAFF. DNA for the CDR3: TGCGCCAGCAGCTTGGCTACAGGGGGGAACACTGAAGCTTTCTTT.

The table lists this clonotype with many counts. The rearrangement uses TRBV9 and TRBJ2-1; D is undetermined. CDR1 and CDR2 (germline): SGDLS, YYNGEE. This CDR3 spans 14 amino acids. Trimming took off 1 base at V and 4 bases at J, with 9 bases between the two ends. The CDR3 nucleotides are TGTGCCAGCAGCGTAAACACCTTATACAATGAGCAGTTCTTC. This codes for CASSVNTLYNEQFF.

The J gene is TRBJ2-2, the V gene TRBV12-3 or TRBV12-4, with 7 bases matching TRBD1. The CDR3 loop spans 14 amino acids. With V trimmed by 5 bases and J by 4 bases, 4 bases remained unmatched. The CDR3 protein is CASSRQGITGELFF. The CDR3 DNA sequence: TGTGCCAGCAGTAGACAGGGAATCACCGGGGAGCTGTTTTTT.

The CDR3 reads CASSLLDVTEAFF. CDR3 coding DNA: TGTGCCAGCAGCCTCCTCGACGTCACTGAAGCTTTCTTT. J is TRBJ1-1 and V is TRBV12-3 or TRBV12-4; D is undetermined. The ends were cut back, 6 bases at V and 4 bases at J, with 12 bases in the middle. The CDR3 totals 13 residues.

The genes are TRBV30 and TRBJ2-3, with D possibly being TRBD2 (5 bases). The germline gives CDR1 GTSNPN, CDR2 SVGIG (reference sequence). V was pared by 6 bases and J by 2 bases, with 15 bases between. The CDR3 runs 14 residues. CDR3 nucleotides: TGTGCCTGTTCTGGGCTAGCTATCACAGATACGCAGTATTTT. This translates into CACSGLAITDTQYF.

This clonotype occurred once. The chain employs TRBV18 and TRBJ2-7; maybe TRBD1 (5 bases). This CDR3 region has 14 residues. Germline V gene sequence: CDR1 KGHSH, CDR2 LQKENI. The germline V and J ends were trimmed by 2 bases and 2 bases, with 10 bases remaining between them. CDR3 in DNA: TGTGCCAGCTCACCAGAGGACATGCCCTACGAGCAGTACTTC. This encodes CASSPEDMPYEQYF.

This clonotype came up many times. CDR3 nucleotide sequence: TGTGCCAGCAGCCCCGCTCGGGACTCTGGACTCCAGTTCTTC. As protein: CASSPARDSGLQFF. The chain uses TRBV7-2 and TRBJ2-1; possibly TRBD2 for D (6 bases). Trimming shortened V by 5 bases and J by 13 bases, and 21 bases separated the two germline ends. The CDR3 is 14 residues long. Germline V CDR1 and CDR2: SGHTA, FQGNSA.

Only a few counts were recorded for this clonotype. The rearrangement links TRBV4-3 to TRBJ1-4; 10 nucleotides match TRBD1. The germline V gene has CDR1 LGHNA and CDR2 YSLEER. The CDR3 runs to 16 residues. After removal of 4 bases from V and 8 bases from J, the junction contained 10 bases not matched to a gene. Here the CDR3 reads CASSLNRDRGSEKLFF. The CDR3 bases are TGCGCCAGCAGCCTCAACCGGGACAGGGGTTCGGAAAAACTGTTTTTT.

In this sample, this clonotype turned up many times. J is TRBJ2-7 and V is TRBV10-3, with 10 bases lining up with TRBD2. Germline V CDR1 and CDR2: ENHRY, SYGVKD. This CDR3 contains 12 residues. V lost 9 bases and J lost 6; bases outside the gene matches: 5. CDR3 in DNA: TGTGCCATAAGGACTAGCGGAGGCGAGCAGTACTTC. It specifies CAIRTSGGEQYF.

This clonotype came up a few times. The rearrangement joins TRBV20-1 to TRBJ2-1; 12 bases agree with TRBD1. Germline V lookup: CDR1 DFQATT, CDR2 SNEGSKA (reference sequence). The trim removed 5 bases at V and 8 bases at J, leaving 10 bases unmatched. The CDR3 totals 15 residues. The CDR3 coding sequence is TGCAGTGCTTACCGGGACAGGGGGCGCGGGGATGAGCAGTTCTTC. This translates into CSAYRDRGRGDEQFF.

This clonotype was detected ten times or more. The chain couples TRBV12-3 or TRBV12-4 to TRBJ2-7; the D is unclear. The length of the CDR3 is 14 residues. The V end was cut by 4 bases, the J end by 0 bases, with 10 bases between. CDR3 region: CASSYSDGSYEQYF. DNA of the CDR3: TGTGCCAGCAGTTACTCGGACGGCTCCTACGAGCAGTACTTC.

This clonotype was detected many times. V usage is TRBV12-3 or TRBV12-4 and J usage is TRBJ1-2; D might be TRBD1 (6 bases). The CDR3 totals 18 residues. V lost 6 bases and J 4 bases, leaving 27 bases between the germline ends. This CDR3 reads CASSSSGPMPGHIYGYTF. CDR3 bases: TGTGCCAGCAGCAGTTCAGGGCCGATGCCGGGACACATCTATGGCTACACCTTC.

This clonotype was seen ten or more times. The rearrangement uses TRBV11-2 and TRBJ2-1; 8 bases are shared with TRBD2. The CDR3 runs 16 residues. Trimming took 5 bases from V and 5 from J; bases not matched to a gene: 11. Germline V gene data show CDR1 as SGHAT and CDR2 as FQNNGV. CDR3 amino acids: CASSKNSGTRDNEQFF. As DNA, the CDR3 is TGTGCCAGCAGCAAGAATTCCGGGACTAGAGACAATGAGCAGTTCTTC.